The T cell receptor beta chain under discussion was sequenced for a study of CD8 T cells in ankylosing spondylitis. Each CDR3 protein gets one entry after TCRdb re-called the 5' RACE reads with MiXCR. Altogether some 140,000 distinct CDR3 sequences are present, just under 7.5% being singletons, with the ten largest covering roughly 12%. This clonotype was found many times. Its antigen is still unknown. Study conclusions and caveats: Reported data indicate significant enrichment of disease-linked clones within matched ankylosing spondylitis synovial fluid.

What was sequenced was blood, either unsorted or a sorted T cell fraction (not recorded which). This TCR was sampled from a female donor with ankylosing spondylitis or in good health (not recorded which).

The CDR3 nucleotides are TGTGCCAGCAGCTTAGTAGGGGCTCCTGAAGCTTTCTTT. It translates to CASSLVGAPEAFF. The V gene is TRBV7-2, the J gene TRBJ1-1, with TRBD1 as a possible D gene (5 bases). V was clipped by 1 base and J by 6 bases, with 9 bases between them. This CDR3 comprises 13 residues. In germline, CDR1 is SGHTA, CDR2 FQGNSA.